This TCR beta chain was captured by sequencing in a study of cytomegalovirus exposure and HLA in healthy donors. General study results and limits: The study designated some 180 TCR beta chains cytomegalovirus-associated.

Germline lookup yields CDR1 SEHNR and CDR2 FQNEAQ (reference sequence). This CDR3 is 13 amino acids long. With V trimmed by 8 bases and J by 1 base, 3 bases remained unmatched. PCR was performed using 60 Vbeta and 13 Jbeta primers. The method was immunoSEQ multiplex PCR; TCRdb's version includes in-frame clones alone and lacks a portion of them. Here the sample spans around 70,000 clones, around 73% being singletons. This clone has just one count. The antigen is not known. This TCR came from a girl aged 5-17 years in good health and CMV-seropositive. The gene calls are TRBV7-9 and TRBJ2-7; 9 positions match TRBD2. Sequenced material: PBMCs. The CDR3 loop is CASLRGGSYEQYF. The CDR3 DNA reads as TGTGCCAGCCTGCGGGGGGGATCCTACGAGCAGTACTTC.